This T cell receptor (beta chain) was recorded in a study of T cells in pancreatic ductal adenocarcinoma. Surgery without prior neoadjuvant therapy was the treatment of the selected pancreatic ductal adenocarcinoma patients. This CDR3 is built from 13 residues. Trimming took 3 bases from V and 6 from J, leaving 9 bases between them. Germline V gene lookup returns CDR1 SGHRS and CDR2 YFSETQ. Overall study results and limits: Tumor samples had fewer productive templates and approximately 7.9-fold fewer unique clonotypes than blood. Results skew toward the minority of patients with early-stage disease. No significant tumor-blood clonality difference; means were about 0.11 and 0.072.

The method was immunoSEQ multiplex PCR; TCRdb's version includes in-frame clones alone and lacks a portion of them. The data show roughly 100,000 clones, nearly 95% seen once. Turning to this clone: Antigen unknown.

The V and J genes are TRBV5-1 and TRBJ2-2, with D unresolved. Sequencing was performed on PBMCs. The clonotype comes from a human donor with pancreatic ductal adenocarcinoma. CDR3 sequence reads: CASSSQVAGELFF. CDR3 nucleotides: TGCGCCAGCAGCTCCCAGGTAGCCGGGGAGCTGTTTTTT.